Listed below are T cell receptor beta chains from one sample, sequenced in a study of shared clonotypes between healthy human individuals. Assay used: immunoSEQ multiplex PCR; TCRdb lists only in-frame clones, some missing. The table has 550,000 to 600,000 clones, 95% to 98% seen once. Material: naive CD8+ T cells sorted from blood. All receptors come from a young man in good health. Both conserved end residues are part of each CDR3. D genes are given only for firm matches. Clone size, where shown, is once, few, many, or a class for clones that have expanded.

size,J,D,V,length,CDR3,DNA
-,TRBJ1-2,-,TRBV29-1,12,CSVFGTNYGYTF,TGCAGCGTTTTCGGGACTAACTATGGCTACACCTTC
-,TRBJ2-7,-,TRBV6-1,14,CASSDLTVPYEQYF,TGTGCCAGCAGTGACTTGACAGTCCCCTACGAGCAGTACTTC
-,TRBJ2-7,TRBD1,TRBV7-9,13,CASSGDRTYEQYF,TGTGCCAGCAGCGGGGACAGGACCTACGAGCAGTACTTC
-,TRBJ2-3,TRBD1,TRBV27,17,CASSLQGGQTSTDTQYF,TGTGCCAGCAGTTTACAAGGGGGCCAAACTAGCACAGATACGCAGTATTTT
-,TRBJ2-2,-,TRBV10-2,16,CASSHRTRRNTGELFF,TGCGCCAGCAGTCACAGGACCAGAAGGAACACCGGGGAGCTGTTTTTT
once,TRBJ2-1,-,TRBV11-2,16,CASSLVGSPLYNEQFF,TGTGCCAGCAGCTTAGTGGGGAGCCCCCTCTACAATGAGCAGTTCTTC
-,TRBJ2-5,TRBD2,TRBV9,17,CASSVGVLAGTQETQYF,TGTGCCAGCAGCGTAGGGGTCCTAGCGGGAACCCAAGAGACCCAGTACTTC
-,TRBJ2-7,-,TRBV10-1,14,CASSETGKSYEQYF,TGCGCCAGCAGTGAGACAGGGAAGTCCTACGAGCAGTACTTC
once,TRBJ2-1,TRBD2,TRBV19,15,CASTLSGSSYNEQFF,TGTGCCAGTACTCTTAGCGGGAGCTCCTACAATGAGCAGTTCTTC
-,TRBJ2-1,-,TRBV27,15,CATQQGRDLYNEQFF,TGTGCCACCCAACAGGGTAGGGACTTATACAATGAGCAGTTCTTC
-,TRBJ1-3,TRBD1,TRBV28,13,CASRTGGGNTIYF,TGTGCCAGCAGAACAGGGGGGGGAAACACCATATATTTT
-,TRBJ2-7,-,TRBV7-8,16,CASSLRAAGLGYEQYF,TGTGCCAGCAGCTTACGGGCGGCAGGACTGGGGTACGAGCAGTACTTC
-,TRBJ1-1,TRBD1,TRBV27,17,CASRTGGDRGLHTEAFF,TGTGCCAGCAGAACTGGGGGGGACAGGGGGCTCCACACTGAAGCTTTCTTT
-,TRBJ2-7,-,TRBV7-9,12,CASSATSYEQYF,TGTGCCAGCAGCGCAACGTCCTACGAGCAGTACTTC
-,TRBJ2-1,TRBD2,TRBV9,15,CASSVVGTSEREQFF,TGTGCCAGCAGCGTAGTAGGGACTAGCGAGAGAGAGCAGTTCTTC
once,TRBJ2-2,TRBD1,TRBV15,15,CATSRLQGASGELFF,TGTGCCACCAGCAGGTTACAGGGGGCGTCCGGGGAGCTGTTTTTT
-,TRBJ2-1,TRBD2,TRBV18,15,CASSPSGGPMNEQFF,TGTGCCAGCTCACCATCGGGAGGGCCGATGAATGAGCAGTTCTTC
-,TRBJ2-1,-,TRBV7-6,17,CASSWSPGTGRDNEQFF,TGTGCCAGCAGCTGGTCCCCCGGGACCGGGAGAGACAATGAGCAGTTCTTC